Below, 30 T cell receptor beta chains from the same sample are listed, as sequenced in a study of T cell responses to AZD1222 COVID-19 vaccine. The assay was immunoSEQ multiplex PCR, and TCRdb's table has in-frame clones only and misses some. Here the sample spans 150,000 to 180,000 clones, roughly nine tenths being singletons. The sequencing used peripheral blood, collected on day 0 of AZD1222 vaccination. These receptors came from an adult in good health.

This CDR3 reads CASSFGHRTGELFF. CDR3 sequence (DNA): TGTGCCAGCAGTTTCGGACACCGAACCGGGGAGCTGTTTTTT. The chain employs TRBV27 and TRBJ2-2; a weak D match, TRBD1 (5 bases). V lost 3 bases, J lost 5 bases, and 10 bases lay in between. The CDR3 extends over 14 amino acids. CDR1 and CDR2 from the germline V gene are MNHEY and SMNVEV (reference sequence).

V is TRBV7-9 and J is TRBJ2-7, with TRBD2 as a possible D gene (7 bases). V was pared by 0 bases and J by 5 bases, with 14 bases between. This CDR3 is 15 amino acids long. Germline V CDR1 and CDR2: SEHNR, FQNEAQ (reference sequence). CDR3: CASSLAGGAMDEQYF. The CDR3 DNA follows: TGTGCCAGCAGCTTAGCAGGGGGGGCGATGGACGAGCAGTACTTC.

This chain uses TRBV7-9 with TRBJ1-1, with no clear D. The CDR3 totals 12 residues. From germline, CDR1 is SEHNR and CDR2 FQNEAQ (reference sequence). V was trimmed by 3 bases and J by 4 bases, leaving 6 bases between them. CDR3 nucleotides: TGTGCCAGCAGCTTCCGGAGCACTGAAGCTTTCTTT. Amino acid sequence: CASSFRSTEAFF.

This chain connects TRBV5-4 to TRBJ1-2, with 7 bases lining up with TRBD1. Germline trimming cut 0 bases from V and 3 bases from J; bases unmatched to any gene: 8. CDR1 is SGHNT and CDR2 is YYREEE in the germline V gene (reference sequence). The CDR3 loop spans 16 amino acids. This CDR3 is CASSLGQGVSYYGYTF. The CDR3 DNA reads as TGTGCCAGCAGCTTGGGACAGGGAGTTTCGTACTATGGCTACACCTTC. The entire variable domain, with the rest obtained from reference TRBV5-4 and TRBJ1-2, is as follows: ETGVTQSPTHLIKTRGQQVTLRCSSQSGHNTVSWYQQALGQGPQFIFQYYREEENGRGNFPPRFSGLQFPNYSSELNVNALELDDSALYLCASSLGQGVSYYGYTFGSGTRLTVV.

The chain links TRBV28 to TRBJ1-1; TRBD1 might be the D (5 bases). Trimming cost V 7 bases and J 2 bases, with 17 bases left between them. Looked up from germline, CDR1 is MDHEN and CDR2 is SYDVKM. This CDR3 comprises 15 residues. As DNA, the CDR3 is TGTGCCAGCACCTCGCCTGGCGGGGGAAACACTGAAGCTTTCTTT. Amino acids: CASTSPGGGNTEAFF.

This chain connects TRBV28 to TRBJ1-2; D is unresolved. The V end lost 5 bases, the J end lost 3 bases, and 10 bases lay between the germline ends. Germline lookup yields CDR1 MDHEN and CDR2 SYDVKM. This CDR3 has 13 amino acids. The CDR3 coding sequence is TGTGCCAGCAGTCCCCCGCGGGACTATGGCTACACCTTC. Its protein is CASSPPRDYGYTF.

The chain has TRBV9 and TRBJ1-5, with no clear D. Germline V gene lookup returns CDR1 SGDLS and CDR2 YYNGEE. This CDR3 contains 16 residues. V shed 3 bases and J shed 4 bases, with 17 bases lying between them. CDR3 loop: CASSAGSGVGNQPQHF. The CDR3 DNA follows: TGTGCCAGCAGCGCAGGAAGCGGGGTAGGGAATCAGCCCCAGCATTTT.

As concerns this clone: Other nucleotide sequences from this sample produce the same CDR3. The J gene is TRBJ2-5, the V gene TRBV7-9, with D maybe TRBD2 (6 bases). CDR3 length: 13 residues. Germline loops: CDR1 SEHNR, CDR2 FQNEAQ (reference sequence). V was shortened by 0 bases and J by 4 bases, with 6 bases between the two germline ends. CDR3 loop: CASSLAGGETQYF. The DNA of the CDR3 is TGTGCCAGCAGCTTAGCCGGGGGAGAGACCCAGTACTTC. Full variable domain (remainder filled in from reference TRBV7-9 and TRBJ2-5): DTGVSQNPRHKITKRGQNVTFRCDPISEHNRLYWYRQTLGQGPEFLTYFQNEAQLEKSRLLSDRFSAERPKGSFSTLEIQRTEQGDSAMYLCASSLAGGETQYFGPGTRLLVL.

This sequence joins TRBV6-5 and TRBJ2-2; 11 nucleotides line up with TRBD1. This CDR3 has 15 amino acids. V gave up 4 bases and J gave up 5 bases; unmatched junction bases: 3. Germline CDR1 reads MNHEY; CDR2 reads SVGAGI. CDR3 DNA sequence: TGTGCCAGCAGTTTCGGACAGGGGGCGACCGGGGAGCTGTTTTTT. The encoded protein is CASSFGQGATGELFF.

This chain links TRBV11-2 with TRBJ1-2; D is unclear. There are 15 residues in the CDR3. V shed 0 bases and J shed 8 bases, with 16 bases lying between them. CDR1 is SGHAT and CDR2 is FQNNGV in the germline V gene. The CDR3 DNA follows: TGTGCCAGCAGCTTAGATAGTTCCCCCTACACGGGCTACACCTTC. Its translation: CASSLDSSPYTGYTF.

V usage is TRBV5-5 and J usage is TRBJ2-1, with D unresolved. CDR3 length: 15 amino acids. V lost 0 bases and J 5 bases, leaving 12 bases between the germline ends. Germline CDR1 reads SGHKS; CDR2 reads YYEKEE (reference sequence). CDR3 DNA: TGTGCCAGCAGCTTGGCGGTCACATGGGACAATGAGCAGTTCTTC. Translated: CASSLAVTWDNEQFF.

This rearrangement joins TRBV19 to TRBJ2-2, with unresolved D. Trimming cost V 1 base and J 5 bases, with 17 bases left between them. The germline gives CDR1 LNHDA, CDR2 SQIVND (reference sequence). This CDR3 contains 17 residues. The CDR3 DNA reads as TGTGCCAGTAGTATAGGCCCGAGTGCCCCCCCGACCGGGGAGCTGTTTTTT. Its protein product is CASSIGPSAPPTGELFF.

V gene TRBV30 combines with J gene TRBJ2-3; 7 nucleotides match TRBD2. V lost 3 bases, J lost 6 bases, and 9 bases stayed unmatched. The CDR3 has 14 residues. Germline CDR1 and CDR2: GTSNPN and SVGIG (reference sequence). CDR3 nucleotide sequence: TGTGCCTGGAGGGGCGGGAGTGTTGGGGATACGCAGTATTTT. Amino acid sequence: CAWRGGSVGDTQYF. The entire variable domain, with the rest obtained from reference TRBV30 and TRBJ2-3, is as follows: SQTIHQWPATLVQPVGSPLSLECTVEGTSNPNLYWYRQAAGRGLQLLFYSVGIGQISSEVPQNLSASRPQDRQFILSSKKLLLSDSGFYLCAWRGGSVGDTQYFGPGTRLTVL.

This clone was detected only a few times. This rearrangement joins TRBV30 to TRBJ2-1; possible D gene TRBD1, 6 bases. V dropped 8 bases and J dropped 2 bases, with 16 bases sitting between them. The CDR3 spans 14 residues. Germline-derived CDR1 and CDR2 are GTSNPN and SVGIG (reference sequence). The CDR3: CAGNRDTPYNEQFF. CDR3 in DNA: TGTGCCGGGAATCGGGACACCCCCTACAATGAGCAGTTCTTC.

This chain links TRBV30 with TRBJ1-2; a weak D match, TRBD1 (6 bases). The CDR3 is 13 residues long. Germline V CDR1 and CDR2: GTSNPN, SVGIG (reference sequence). Trimming removed 5 bases at V and 6 bases at J, with 16 bases between. This CDR3 is CAWSRDTRDGYTF. CDR3 nucleotides: TGTGCCTGGTCCCGGGACACTCGGGATGGCTACACCTTC.

On this clone: Germline is not matched at one junction end, which may reflect a read error. V is TRBV7-9 and J is TRBJ2-2; possibly TRBD2 for D (6 bases). Germline values: CDR1 SEHNR, CDR2 FQNEAQ (reference sequence). This CDR3 comprises 14 residues. CDR3 nucleotide sequence: TGTGCCAGCAGTTTAGCGGCAAGCACCGGGGAGCTGTTTTTT. It translates to CASSLAASTGELFF. The full variable domain, rest sourced from reference TRBV7-9 and TRBJ2-2, is DTGVSQNPRHKITKRGQNVTFRCDPISEHNRLYWYRQTLGQGPEFLTYFQNEAQLEKSRLLSDRFSAERPKGSFSTLEIQRTEQGDSAMYLCASSLAASTGELFFGEGSRLTVL.

The chain has TRBV5-1 and TRBJ2-1; 11 nucleotides line up with TRBD2. Germline CDR1 is SGHRS and CDR2 is YFSETQ. This CDR3 contains 17 residues. Trimming cost V 0 bases and J 5 bases; bases outside gene matches: 7. CDR3 sequence reads: CASSLAELAGAHNEQFF. The DNA of the CDR3 is TGCGCCAGCAGCTTGGCCGAACTAGCGGGGGCCCACAATGAGCAGTTCTTC.

CDR3 loop: CASSLSQRGPYGYTF. The CDR3 nucleotides are TGTGCCAGCAGCTTAAGCCAAAGGGGACCCTATGGCTACACCTTC. The V call is TRBV7-2, the J call TRBJ1-2; D is perhaps TRBD1 (5 bases). The CDR3 is made up of 15 amino acids. The V gene's germline CDR1 is SGHTA and CDR2 FQGNSA. V was cut by 2 bases and J by 4 bases, with 14 bases left in between.

The gene calls are TRBV5-1 and TRBJ2-2; no firm D call. Germline V CDR1 and CDR2: SGHRS, YFSETQ. V was shortened by 4 bases and J by 1 base, with 8 bases between the two germline ends. CDR3 length equals 14 residues. The CDR3, as DNA: TGCGCCAGCAGCGCACTAAGGAACACCGGGGAGCTGTTTTTT. Its translation is CASSALRNTGELFF.

The V call is TRBV20-1, the J call TRBJ1-2; 12 nucleotides agree with TRBD1. This CDR3 spans 14 amino acids. Germline CDR1 reads DFQATT; CDR2 reads SNEGSKA (reference sequence). V shed 3 bases, J shed 8 bases, and the junction held 7 bases outside the gene matches. The CDR3 spells CSASTGTGGRGYTF. CDR3 DNA: TGCAGTGCTAGTACCGGGACAGGGGGCCGAGGCTACACCTTC.

V is TRBV11-2 and J is TRBJ1-1; D might be TRBD1 (5 bases). V lost 4 bases and J lost 1, with 13 bases in between. This CDR3 has 15 residues. CDR1 is SGHAT and CDR2 is FQNNGV in the germline V gene. The CDR3 protein is CASSSNGGGNTEAFF. The CDR3 bases are TGTGCCAGCAGCTCTAATGGGGGGGGGAACACTGAAGCTTTCTTT.

The V gene is TRBV5-6, the J gene TRBJ1-1; no clear D. CDR1 is SGHDT and CDR2 is YYEEEE in the germline V gene. V shed 0 bases and J shed 4 bases, with 16 bases lying between them. This CDR3 contains 16 residues. The CDR3 spells CASSLDSGEGSTEAFF. The DNA of the CDR3 is TGTGCCAGCAGCTTGGATTCTGGGGAGGGTAGCACTGAAGCTTTCTTT.

This chain connects TRBV27 to TRBJ2-7, with 7 bases fitting TRBD1. With V trimmed by 2 bases and J by 3 bases, 4 bases remained unmatched. Looked up from germline, CDR1 is MNHEY and CDR2 is SMNVEV (reference sequence). The CDR3 extends over 14 amino acids. CDR3 loop: CASSLGTEGYEQYF. The CDR3 nucleotides are TGTGCCAGCAGTTTAGGGACAGAAGGCTACGAGCAGTACTTC.

The V call is TRBV18, the J call TRBJ1-3; no clear D. The CDR3 length is 14 residues. Trimming removed 2 bases at V and 4 bases at J, with 9 bases between. Germline lookup yields CDR1 KGHSH and CDR2 LQKENI. The CDR3 loop reads CASSPGVAGNTIYF. The CDR3, as DNA: TGTGCCAGCTCACCAGGGGTGGCAGGAAACACCATATATTTT.

The rearrangement links TRBV11-3 to TRBJ1-1; D is undetermined. Looked up from germline, CDR1 is SGHNT and CDR2 is YENEEA. The CDR3 runs 12 residues. The V gene lost 5 bases and the J gene lost 5 bases, with 9 bases spanning the gap. The CDR3 is CASSTQKTEAFF. DNA for the CDR3: TGTGCCAGCAGCACCCAGAAGACTGAAGCTTTCTTT.

The chain joins TRBV1 to TRBJ1-4; TRBD1 is the table's D call, not checked against the DNA. TRBV1 is a pseudogene locus. The CDR3 has 17 residues. DNA for the CDR3: TGCACCAGCAGCCAACCCACGGGACAGGGCCGAAATGAAAAACTGTTTTTT. Translating it yields CTSSQPTGQGRNEKLFF.

V usage is TRBV19 and J usage is TRBJ1-1, with D perhaps matching TRBD1 (5 bases). The CDR3 covers 14 residues. Trimming shortened V by 3 bases and J by 4 bases, and 12 bases separated the two germline ends. Germline V gene lookup returns CDR1 LNHDA and CDR2 SQIVND (reference sequence). CDR3 DNA: TGTGCCAGTAGTATGCAGGGAGGGGTCACTGAAGCTTTCTTT. Encoded protein: CASSMQGGVTEAFF.

The CDR3 nucleotides read TGCGCCAGCAGCTCGTTACAGGTGCCTGAAGCTTTCTTT. Its translation is CASSSLQVPEAFF. This chain uses TRBV5-1 with TRBJ1-1, with a possible D match to TRBD1 (5 bases). The CDR3 totals 13 residues. Trimming shortened V by 3 bases and J by 6 bases, and 12 bases separated the two germline ends. Germline CDR1 and CDR2: SGHRS and YFSETQ.

V and J are TRBV27 and TRBJ1-1, with 11 bases lining up with TRBD1. The CDR3 has 15 residues. V trimming: 2 bases; J trimming: 3 bases; junction bases outside the gene matches: 2. Germline V gives CDR1 MNHEY, CDR2 SMNVEV (reference sequence). In DNA, the CDR3 is TGTGCCAGCAGTTTAGGGACAGGGGGGTACACTGAAGCTTTCTTT. It translates to CASSLGTGGYTEAFF.

The chain employs TRBV9 and TRBJ1-3; D is ambiguous. Deletions cut 0 bases from V and 2 bases from J, with 6 bases between. Germline V CDR1 and CDR2: SGDLS, YYNGEE. The CDR3 totals 14 residues. CDR3 sequence reads: CASSVGTTGNTIYF. For the CDR3, the DNA is TGTGCCAGCAGCGTAGGGACGACTGGAAACACCATATATTTT.